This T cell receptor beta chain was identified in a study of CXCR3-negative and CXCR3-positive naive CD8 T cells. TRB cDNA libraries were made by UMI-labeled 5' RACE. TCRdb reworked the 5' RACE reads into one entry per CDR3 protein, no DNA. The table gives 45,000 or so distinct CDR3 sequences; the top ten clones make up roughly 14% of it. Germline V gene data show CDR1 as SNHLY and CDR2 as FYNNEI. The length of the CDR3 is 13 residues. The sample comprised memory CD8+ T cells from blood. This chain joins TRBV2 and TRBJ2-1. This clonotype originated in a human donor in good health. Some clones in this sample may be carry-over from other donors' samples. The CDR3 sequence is CASTDGEVNEQFF.